This T cell receptor beta chain was recorded in a study of blood T cell repertoires in COVID-19. Looking at the study overall: Acute and convalescent COVID-19 samples came from the United States, Italy and Spain. PBMCs, B-cell-depleted T cells, or T cells provided the cDNA or gDNA that made up the material.

This CDR3 contains 12 residues. Germline CDR1 is MNHEY and CDR2 is SMNVEV (reference sequence). Trimming shortened V by 8 bases and J by 4 bases, and 11 bases separated the two germline ends. Per the authors' pipeline: The assay estimated nucleated cells by amplifying reference gene primers. Produced via immunoSEQ multiplex PCR; TCRdb's table is partial and in-frame only. V and J calls and clone size are as listed in that table; D and trimming were resolved from the DNA. There are some 300,000 clones in the sample; 90% occur only once, and 6.3% lies in the top ten. The Seattle site enrolled patients during active infection and followed them longitudinally.

Sequenced material: peripheral blood. The V call is TRBV27, the J call TRBJ1-1; no firm D call. The TCR comes from a woman between 45 and 65 years old with COVID-19, enrolled during active disease. Written as DNA, the CDR3 is TGTGCCAGCGGGAGGGTCGGCACTGAAGCTTTCTTT. The encoded protein is CASGRVGTEAFF.